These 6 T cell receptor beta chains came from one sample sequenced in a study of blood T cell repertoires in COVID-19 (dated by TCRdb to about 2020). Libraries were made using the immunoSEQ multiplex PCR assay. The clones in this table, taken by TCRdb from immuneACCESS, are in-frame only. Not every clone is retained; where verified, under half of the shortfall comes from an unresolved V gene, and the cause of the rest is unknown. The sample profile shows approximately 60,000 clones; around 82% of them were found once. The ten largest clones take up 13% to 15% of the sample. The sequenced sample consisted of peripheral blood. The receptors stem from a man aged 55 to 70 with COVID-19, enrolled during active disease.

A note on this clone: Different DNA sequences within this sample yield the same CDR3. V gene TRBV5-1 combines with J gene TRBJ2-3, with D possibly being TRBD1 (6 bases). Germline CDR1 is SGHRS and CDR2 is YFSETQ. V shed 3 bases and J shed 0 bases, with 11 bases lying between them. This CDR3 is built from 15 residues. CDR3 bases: TGCGCCAGCAGCTCACGGACAGCTAGCACAGATACGCAGTATTTT. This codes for CASSSRTASTDTQYF.

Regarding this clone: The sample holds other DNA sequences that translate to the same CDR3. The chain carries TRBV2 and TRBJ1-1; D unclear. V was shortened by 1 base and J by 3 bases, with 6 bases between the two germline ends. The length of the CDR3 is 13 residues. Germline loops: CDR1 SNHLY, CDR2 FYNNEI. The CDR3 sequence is CASSEDRDTEAFF. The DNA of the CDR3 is TGTGCCAGCAGTGAAGACAGAGACACTGAAGCTTTCTTT. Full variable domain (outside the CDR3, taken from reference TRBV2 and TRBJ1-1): EPEVTQTPSHQVTQMGQEVILRCVPISNHLYFYWYRQILGQKVEFLVSFYNNEISEKSEIFDDQFSVERPDGSNFTLKIRSTKLEDSAMYFCASSEDRDTEAFFGQGTRLTVV.

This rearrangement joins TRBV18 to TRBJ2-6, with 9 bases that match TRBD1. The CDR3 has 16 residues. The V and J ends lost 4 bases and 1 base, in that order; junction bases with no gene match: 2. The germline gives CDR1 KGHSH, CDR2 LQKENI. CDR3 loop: CASSQGQGSGANVLTF. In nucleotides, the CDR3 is TGTGCCAGCTCACAGGGACAGGGATCTGGGGCCAACGTCCTGACTTTC. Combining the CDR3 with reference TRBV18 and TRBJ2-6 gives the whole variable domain NAGVMQNPRHLVRRRGQEARLRCSPMKGHSHVYWYRQLPEEGLKFMVYLQKENIIDESGMPKERFSAEFPKEGPSILRIQQVVRGDSAAYFCASSQGQGSGANVLTFGAGSRLTVL.

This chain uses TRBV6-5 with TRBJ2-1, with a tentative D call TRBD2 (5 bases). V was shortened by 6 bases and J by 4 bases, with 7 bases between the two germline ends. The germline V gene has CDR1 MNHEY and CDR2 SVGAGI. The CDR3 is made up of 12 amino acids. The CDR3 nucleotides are TGTGCCAGCAGCCCGGGGTACAATGAGCAGTTCTTC. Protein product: CASSPGYNEQFF.

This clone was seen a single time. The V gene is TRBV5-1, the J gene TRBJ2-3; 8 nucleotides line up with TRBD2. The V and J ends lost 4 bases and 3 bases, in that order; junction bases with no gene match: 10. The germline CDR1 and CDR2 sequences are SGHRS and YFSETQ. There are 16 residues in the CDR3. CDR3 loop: CASSPNRGGRTDTQYF. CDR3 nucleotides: TGCGCCAGCAGCCCGAACCGGGGGGGAAGAACAGATACGCAGTATTTT.

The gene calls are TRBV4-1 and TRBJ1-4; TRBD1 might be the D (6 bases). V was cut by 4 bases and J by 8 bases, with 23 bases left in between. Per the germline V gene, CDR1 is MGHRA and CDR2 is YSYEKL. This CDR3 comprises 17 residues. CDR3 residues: CASSPSPPPDRDEKLFF. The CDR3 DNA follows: TGCGCCAGCAGCCCCTCCCCGCCACCGGACAGAGACGAAAAACTGTTTTTT.